The 2 T cell receptor beta chains in this list originate from one sample, sequenced in a study of technical replicates of blood from a few donors. Using immunoSEQ multiplex PCR, the repertoire was profiled, and TCRdb retains in-frame clones only, with some absent. Counted here are under 70,000 clones, just over 85% occurring once; the ten biggest clones make up roughly 5.3%. The sample comprised PBMCs. The source is a human donor in good health. Some clones in this sample may be carry-over from other donors' samples.

This chain connects TRBV5-1 to TRBJ2-7, with TRBD2 matching 15 bases. V lost 2 bases, J lost 6 bases, and 3 bases stayed unmatched. Germline CDR1 reads SGHRS; CDR2 reads YFSETQ. CDR3 length: 15 residues. The DNA for the CDR3 is TGCGCCAGCAGCTTTGCGGGACTAGCGGGAGGCGAGCAGTACTTC. It encodes CASSFAGLAGGEQYF.

The chain recombines TRBV19 with TRBJ1-2, with TRBD1 as a possible D gene (5 bases). The CDR3 loop spans 12 amino acids. Germline CDR1 and CDR2: LNHDA and SQIVND (reference sequence). The V end was cut by 6 bases, the J end by 5 bases, with 10 bases between. CDR3 sequence reads: CASSGRTYGYTF. Written as DNA, the CDR3 is TGTGCCAGTAGCGGCAGGACATATGGCTACACCTTC.